This is a list of T cell receptor beta chains from one sample in a study of T-cell reconstitution after alpha-beta-depleted transplantation in children. TCRdb passed the PCR reads through MiXCR, listing each CDR3 protein once. The sample holds 700,000 to 950,000 distinct CDR3 sequences, roughly 16% seen once. The input for sequencing was PBMCs, mostly from graft donor cells, taken 360 days after TCRalphabeta/CD19-depleted stem cell transplant. These receptors originate from a male patient under 18 who had a stem cell transplant for acute lymphoblastic leukemia, so the T cells may come from the graft donor. Each CDR3 is given with its conserved first and last residue. The D gene is left open where the match is weak. Some rows mark clone size as missing; the rest say once, few, many or name a class of expanded clone.

clone_size j_call d_call v_call cdr3_aa cdr3_nt
. TRBJ1-2 . TRBV6-1 CACPGGSGEGYTF TGTGCCTGCCCGGGGGGTTCGGGGGAAGGCTACACCTTC
. TRBJ2-7 . TRBV6-5 CASSYSRGRNYEQYF TGTGCCAGCAGTTACTCGAGGGGTAGAAACTACGAGCAGTACTTC
. TRBJ1-2 TRBD1 TRBV7-9 CASSSIGTGAIKAF TGTGCCAGCAGCTCAATCGGGACAGGGGCCATTAAGGCCTTC
few TRBJ1-4 . TRBV13 CASSFGHSNEKLFF TGTGCCAGCAGCTTCGGACACTCTAATGAAAAACTGTTTTTT
. TRBJ1-4 TRBD1 TRBV5-1 CASSSTPTGPNEKLFF TGCGCCAGCAGCTCGACCCCGACAGGGCCTAATGAAAAACTGTTTTTT
. TRBJ1-4 . TRBV20-1 CSARDHQVTNEKLFF TGCAGTGCTAGAGATCACCAGGTGACAAATGAAAAACTGTTTTTT
. TRBJ2-5 . TRBV11-1 CASSLALARETQYF TGTGCCAGCAGCTTAGCGCTAGCTCGAGAGACCCAGTACTTC
few TRBJ1-2 . TRBV29-1 CSVAGEAYGYTF TGCAGCGTTGCGGGCGAGGCCTATGGCTACACCTTC
. TRBJ1-5 . TRBV29-1 CSVEDPITVRGQPQHF TGCAGCGTTGAAGATCCCATAACAGTAAGGGGCCAGCCCCAGCATTTT
. TRBJ2-7 TRBD1 TRBV12-3/TRBV12-4 CASSTGVSYEQYF TGTGCCAGCAGCACAGGGGTTTCCTACGAGCAGTACTTC
few TRBJ1-1 . TRBV4-1 CASSQVGRRGTEAFF TGCGCCAGCAGCCAAGTCGGCCGCCGGGGCACTGAAGCTTTCTTT
. TRBJ2-7 TRBD2 TRBV12-3/TRBV12-4 CASSLYTSGSNEQYF TGTGCCAGCAGTTTATATACTAGCGGGAGCAACGAGCAGTACTTC
few TRBJ1-1 . TRBV27 CASSPIAPGWDTEAFF TGTGCCAGCAGTCCGATCGCTCCGGGCTGGGACACTGAAGCTTTCTTT
. TRBJ2-7 . TRBV7-9 CASSLVSTSPYEQYF TGTGCCAGCAGCTTAGTTTCGACAAGCCCCTACGAGCAGTACTTC
. TRBJ2-7 . TRBV6-1 CASSVVGPPYEQYF TGTGCCAGCAGTGTTGTGGGTCCCCCCTACGAGCAGTACTTC
many TRBJ2-7 TRBD2 TRBV3-1 CASGPLAAYEQYF TGTGCCAGCGGACCTCTAGCGGCATACGAGCAGTACTTC
. TRBJ2-1 TRBD2 TRBV3-1 CASSQGGFIASGNEQFF TGTGCCAGCAGCCAAGGGGGTTTCATTGCTAGCGGGAATGAGCAGTTCTTC
. TRBJ2-3 . TRBV10-2 CASSEGLRGNTDTQYF TGCGCCAGCAGTGAGGGTCTGAGGGGGAACACAGATACGCAGTATTTT
few TRBJ2-1 . TRBV5-1 CASSLGQYHNEQFF TGCGCCAGCAGCTTGGGGCAGTATCACAATGAGCAGTTCTTC
many TRBJ1-1 . TRBV5-1 CASSLQGSSTEAFF TGCGCCAGCAGCTTGCAGGGCTCGAGCACTGAAGCTTTCTTT
many TRBJ2-2 . TRBV5-1 CASSLADPITGELFF TGCGCCAGCAGCTTGGCGGACCCTATCACCGGGGAGCTGTTTTTT
. TRBJ2-7 . TRBV18 CASSQGPGQGNYEQYF TGTGCCAGCTCCCAAGGACCCGGGCAAGGGAACTACGAGCAGTACTTC
many TRBJ2-1 . TRBV15 CATSRAGNSYNEQFF TGTGCCACCAGCAGAGCAGGGAACTCCTACAATGAGCAGTTCTTC
. TRBJ2-2 TRBD1 TRBV6-1 CASKRSGQGAAGELFF TGTGCCAGCAAGAGGTCCGGACAGGGGGCCGCCGGGGAGCTGTTTTTT
. TRBJ2-1 . TRBV12-3/TRBV12-4 CASTVGPHEQFF TGTGCCAGCACCGTGGGACCGCATGAGCAGTTCTTC
few TRBJ2-3 . TRBV25-1 CASSEFLSTDTQYF TGTGCCAGCAGTGAATTTCTGAGCACAGATACGCAGTATTTT
. TRBJ1-5 . TRBV12-3/TRBV12-4 CASSPTSVSRRTPQHF TGTGCCAGCAGTCCCACTTCTGTCAGCCGCCGAACTCCCCAGCATTTT
many TRBJ1-2 TRBD1 TRBV15 CATSRGEGGADYGYTF TGTGCCACCAGCAGAGGGGAAGGGGGCGCAGACTATGGCTACACCTTC
. TRBJ2-1 TRBD1 TRBV4-1 CASGSAGGATNEQFF TGCGCCAGCGGAAGCGCAGGGGGCGCGACTAATGAGCAGTTCTTC
few TRBJ2-7 . TRBV4-1 CASSQVRRQRTYEQYF TGCGCCAGCAGCCAAGTGAGGCGACAGAGAACCTACGAGCAGTACTTC
many TRBJ1-5 . TRBV24-1 CATSDLTGSNQPQHF TGTGCCACCAGTGATTTGACAGGGAGCAATCAGCCCCAGCATTTT
. TRBJ2-2 . TRBV11-2 CASSLTAGVNTGELFF TGTGCCAGCAGCTTAACGGCCGGGGTCAACACCGGGGAGCTGTTTTTT
few TRBJ2-7 . TRBV18 CASSPKAEFSYEQYF TGTGCCAGCTCACCAAAGGCAGAGTTCTCCTACGAGCAGTACTTC
few TRBJ2-7 . TRBV21-1 CASSKDEGHSSYEQYF TGTGCCAGCAGCAAAGATGAGGGGCACAGCTCCTACGAGCAGTACTTC
many TRBJ2-7 . TRBV20-1 CSAREPSREQYF TGCAGTGCTAGAGAGCCCAGTCGCGAGCAGTACTTC
. TRBJ1-6 TRBD1 TRBV25-1 CASSPGGNSPLHF TGTGCCAGCAGTCCAGGGGGGAATTCACCCCTCCACTTT
few TRBJ2-7 . TRBV19 CASSMTDSYEQYF TGTGCCAGTAGTATGACAGATTCCTACGAGCAGTACTTC